One and the same sample provided the 27 T cell receptor beta chains below, sequenced in a study of cytotoxic CD8 clonotypes in ibrutinib-treated CLL. Produced via immunoSEQ multiplex PCR; TCRdb's table is partial and in-frame only. Of 40,000 or so clones listed, roughly two thirds were seen once; the top ten hold 13%. The sample here was PBMCs, taken after 12 months of ibrutinib treatment. The receptors shown here come from a human donor with chronic lymphocytic leukemia.

This clone occurred a few times. The rearrangement uses TRBV6-5 and TRBJ2-1, with D uncertain. Germline CDR1 reads MNHEY; CDR2 reads SVGAGI. V was clipped by 2 bases and J by 6 bases, with 11 bases between them. This CDR3 is built from 14 residues. The CDR3 loop reads CASSYETYSNEQFF. CDR3 nucleotides: TGTGCCAGCAGTTACGAGACTTATTCCAATGAGCAGTTCTTC.

V and J are TRBV29-1 and TRBJ1-1; perhaps TRBD1 as D (5 bases). Germline V gene lookup returns CDR1 SQVTM and CDR2 ANQGSEA. The V end was cut by 8 bases, the J end by 4 bases, with 17 bases between. The CDR3 sequence is 13 residues long. In DNA form, the CDR3 reads TGCAGCACTGTCGGCCCGGGGCTCACTGAAGCTTTCTTT. The encoded protein is CSTVGPGLTEAFF.

The CDR3 sequence: CASSFSRGLGTGELFF. The CDR3 nucleotides read TGTGCCAGCAGTTTTTCCAGGGGGCTAGGCACCGGGGAGCTGTTTTTT. The chain employs TRBV27 and TRBJ2-2; 8 bases map to TRBD1. The CDR3 consists of 16 residues. Germline CDR1 reads MNHEY; CDR2 reads SMNVEV (reference sequence). V was pared by 3 bases and J by 4 bases, with 7 bases of the junction left unmatched.

V gene TRBV5-6 combines with J gene TRBJ1-1; 9 nucleotides line up with TRBD1. Germline CDR1 reads SGHDT; CDR2 reads YYEEEE. The CDR3 covers 16 residues. J was trimmed by 0 bases and V by 4 bases; bases with no gene match: 7. The CDR3 coding sequence is TGTGCCAGCAGCAGCGACAGGGGGGTCATGAACACTGAAGCTTTCTTT. Protein sequence: CASSSDRGVMNTEAFF.

CDR3 bases: TGTGCCAGCAGTTTTTCTTTGCGGCTACCCACAGATACGCAGTATTTT. It is translated as CASSFSLRLPTDTQYF. The chain carries TRBV28 and TRBJ2-3; D not certain. This CDR3 comprises 16 residues. V lost 3 bases and J 2 bases, leaving 15 bases between the germline ends. Per germline, CDR1 MDHEN and CDR2 SYDVKM.

This clone was detected only a few times. This chain joins TRBV5-6 and TRBJ1-2; no reliable D call. The V end was cut by 0 bases, the J end by 8 bases, with 11 bases between. This CDR3 comprises 13 residues. The germline V gene encodes CDR1 SGHDT and CDR2 YYEEEE. Here the CDR3 reads CASSLDTSEGYTF. The CDR3 region has the DNA TGTGCCAGCAGCTTGGACACTTCGGAAGGCTACACCTTC.

J is TRBJ1-5 and V is TRBV4-2; D not resolved. This CDR3 comprises 16 residues. The V end lost 0 bases, the J end lost 6 bases, and 15 bases lay between the germline ends. CDR1 and CDR2 from the germline V gene are LGHNA and YNFKEQ. CDR3: CASSQDDGDPPQPQHF. CDR3 nucleotides: TGTGCCAGCAGCCAAGATGACGGTGACCCCCCTCAGCCCCAGCATTTT.

There are a few counts of this clone. V and J are TRBV7-6 and TRBJ2-7; 10 nucleotides match TRBD2. CDR3 size: 14 residues. CDR1 is SGHVS, CDR2 FNYEAQ, per germline. V lost 6 bases to trimming and J lost 3 bases; unmatched junction nucleotides: 5. The CDR3 nucleotides are TGTGCCAGCAGACCGGGACTAGCGAACTACGAGCAGTACTTC. Translated, it gives CASRPGLANYEQYF.

The rearrangement uses TRBV18 and TRBJ2-5, with 7 positions matching TRBD2. The germline CDR1 and CDR2 sequences are KGHSH and LQKENI. The J segment lost 4 bases and the V segment lost 3 bases, leaving 5 bases of the junction unmatched. CDR3 size: 14 residues. The CDR3: CASSPAGARETQYF. The CDR3 DNA is TGTGCCAGCTCACCCGCGGGAGCTCGAGAGACCCAGTACTTC.

This clone was detected a few times. The chain recombines TRBV30 with TRBJ2-2; TRBD1 might be the D (6 bases). The germline gives CDR1 GTSNPN, CDR2 SVGIG (reference sequence). V lost 2 bases, J lost 3 bases, and 13 bases lay in between. The CDR3 consists of 15 residues. CDR3: CAWSQGRSHTGELFF. As DNA, the CDR3 is TGTGCCTGGAGTCAGGGGCGGTCTCACACCGGGGAGCTGTTTTTT.

This sequence joins TRBV6-1 and TRBJ1-5; D is possibly TRBD1 (5 bases). Trimming took 0 bases from V and 1 from J, leaving 7 bases between them. CDR3 length: 15 residues. From germline, CDR1 is MNHNS and CDR2 SASEGT. DNA for the CDR3: TGTGCCAGCAGTGAAGCGGGGGGAAGCAATCAGCCCCAGCATTTT. It codes for CASSEAGGSNQPQHF.

V is TRBV12-5 and J is TRBJ2-1; 13 bases fit TRBD2. The CDR3 extends over 22 amino acids. Germline V gene sequence: CDR1 LGHNT, CDR2 FRNRAP. Trimming removed 1 base from V and 5 bases from J; junction bases left unmatched: 20. The CDR3 DNA reads as TGTGCTAGTGGTTTGGCCGTCGGGGGACTAGCGGGATCCTTTGTGGGGCACAATGAGCAGTTCTTC. This sequence encodes CASGLAVGGLAGSFVGHNEQFF. Filled out from reference TRBV12-5 and TRBJ2-1, the complete variable domain reads DARVTQTPRHKVTEMGQEVTMRCQPILGHNTVFWYRQTMMQGLELLAYFRNRAPLDDSGMPKDRFSAEMPDATLATLKIQPSEPRDSAVYFCASGLAVGGLAGSFVGHNEQFFGPGTRLTVL.

The CDR3 protein is CASSLEGWGLADNEQFF. DNA for the CDR3: TGTGCCAGCAGCTTAGAGGGGTGGGGACTAGCGGACAATGAGCAGTTCTTC. This rearrangement joins TRBV7-9 to TRBJ2-1, with 11 bases fitting TRBD2. This CDR3 comprises 17 residues. Germline V CDR1 and CDR2: SEHNR, FQNEAQ (reference sequence). Losses at the gene ends were 1 base for V and 5 bases for J; bases not matched to a gene: 7.

This clone has only one observation. For the CDR3, the DNA is TGTGCCAGCAGCTTACTTAGCTCTGGGGCCAACGTCCTGACTTTC. It codes for CASSLLSSGANVLTF. J is TRBJ2-6 and V is TRBV7-8; D uncertain. This CDR3 region has 15 residues. V lost 2 bases and J 0 bases, leaving 5 bases between the germline ends. Germline V gene data show CDR1 as SGHVS and CDR2 as FQNEAQ. The full variable domain, completed using reference TRBV7-8 and TRBJ2-6, is GAGVSQSPRYKVAKRGQDVALRCDPISGHVSLFWYQQALGQGPEFLTYFQNEAQLDKSGLPSDRFFAERPEGSVSTLKIQRTQQEDSAVYLCASSLLSSGANVLTFGAGSRLTVL.

In this sample, this clone turned up a few times. The V call is TRBV28, the J call TRBJ1-5, with D tentatively TRBD1 (6 bases). The CDR3 has 15 residues. CDR1 MDHEN and CDR2 SYDVKM come from the germline V gene. Trimming stripped 1 base from V and 2 bases from J, with 9 bases between. CDR3 DNA: TGTGCCAGCAGTTTATTCGCAGGGGGCAATCAGCCCCAGCATTTT. Translation: CASSLFAGGNQPQHF.

The rearrangement joins TRBV29-1 to TRBJ2-5; D unclear. The CDR3 covers 13 residues. Trimming took 7 bases from V and 4 from J, leaving 16 bases between them. Germline V CDR1 and CDR2: SQVTM, ANQGSEA. As DNA, the CDR3 is TGCAGCGGGGCACCCACTCGAGGAGAGACCCAGTACTTC. Translated: CSGAPTRGETQYF.

The V gene is TRBV28, the J gene TRBJ2-2; the D gene is possibly TRBD1 (6 bases). Per the germline V gene, CDR1 is MDHEN and CDR2 is SYDVKM. The CDR3 spans 14 residues. Trimming stripped 6 bases from V and 1 base from J, with 9 bases between. CDR3 sequence reads: CASSLQGNTGELFF. CDR3 coding DNA: TGTGCCAGCAGCCTACAGGGGAACACCGGGGAGCTGTTTTTT. Full variable domain (remainder filled in from reference TRBV28 and TRBJ2-2): DVKVTQSSRYLVKRTGEKVFLECVQDMDHENMFWYRQDPGLGLRLIYFSYDVKMKEKGDIPEGYSVSREKKERFSLILESASTNQTSMYLCASSLQGNTGELFFGEGSRLTVL.

This rearrangement joins TRBV19 to TRBJ2-7; 12 bases match TRBD2. The CDR3 extends over 16 amino acids. V shed 1 base, J shed 3 bases, and the junction held 4 bases outside the gene matches. Germline V gives CDR1 LNHDA, CDR2 SQIVND (reference sequence). CDR3 residues: CASSIGTSGNFYEQYF. CDR3 DNA sequence: TGTGCCAGTAGTATAGGGACTAGCGGGAACTTCTACGAGCAGTACTTC.

This chain connects TRBV6-6 to TRBJ1-5, with D perhaps matching TRBD1 (6 bases). Trimming removed 6 bases from V and 0 bases from J, with 12 bases in between. In germline, CDR1 is MNHNY, CDR2 SVGAGI (reference sequence). CDR3 size: 15 residues. Written as DNA, the CDR3 is TGTGCCAGCAGGTTGGGACAACATAGCAATCAGCCCCAGCATTTT. This translates into CASRLGQHSNQPQHF.

This sequence joins TRBV30 and TRBJ2-7; 7 bases fit TRBD2. Germline CDR1 is GTSNPN and CDR2 is SVGIG (reference sequence). The J segment lost 3 bases and the V segment lost 2 bases, leaving 16 bases of the junction unmatched. The CDR3 is 17 residues long. The chain's CDR3 is CAWSSWGGVGRSYEQYF. As DNA, the CDR3 is TGTGCCTGGAGTTCTTGGGGAGGTGTCGGGAGGAGCTACGAGCAGTACTTC.

The chain recombines TRBV19 with TRBJ2-1; 14 bases agree with TRBD2. There are 18 residues in the CDR3. The V segment lost 5 bases and the J segment 6 bases; nucleotides outside the gene matches: 12. CDR1 is LNHDA and CDR2 is SQIVND in the germline V gene (reference sequence). The CDR3 loop reads CASSLLGTSGRGGNEQFF. The CDR3 DNA follows: TGTGCCAGTAGTTTACTCGGGACTAGCGGGAGAGGGGGCAATGAGCAGTTCTTC.

This clone was observed a few times. The rearrangement uses TRBV29-1 and TRBJ1-1; tentatively, D is TRBD1 (5 bases). Looked up from germline, CDR1 is SQVTM and CDR2 is ANQGSEA. V was cut by 3 bases and J by 1 base, with 6 bases left in between. The CDR3 consists of 12 residues. DNA of the CDR3: TGCAGCGTTGAGGGGGGGAACACTGAAGCTTTCTTT. Residues: CSVEGGNTEAFF.

The V and J genes are TRBV9 and TRBJ2-2; D may be TRBD1 (6 bases). Trimming pared 6 bases from V and 6 bases from J, leaving 15 bases between. Per germline, CDR1 SGDLS and CDR2 YYNGEE. This CDR3 is 14 amino acids long. This CDR3 reads CASTGVTHSGELFF. The CDR3 nucleotides read TGTGCCAGCACAGGGGTCACCCACTCCGGGGAGCTGTTTTTT.

This chain links TRBV19 with TRBJ1-4; D may be TRBD1 (5 bases). The germline gives CDR1 LNHDA, CDR2 SQIVND (reference sequence). V lost 6 bases, J lost 8 bases, and 19 bases lay in between. The CDR3 covers 15 residues. In DNA form, the CDR3 reads TGTGCCAGTAGCGACCGGGGCTCCGAAACCGAAAAACTGTTTTTT. Protein: CASSDRGSETEKLFF.

V and J are TRBV5-1 and TRBJ2-5; 14 bases line up with TRBD2. The J call may be faulty, since TRBJ2-7 better matches the DNA end. The CDR3 runs 15 residues. From germline, CDR1 is SGHRS and CDR2 YFSETQ. In nucleotides, the CDR3 is TGCGCCAGCAGCGAGGGACTAGCGGGAGTCTCCGAGCAGTACTTC. It specifies CASSEGLAGVSEQYF.

V gene TRBV7-2 combines with J gene TRBJ2-1; a weak D match, TRBD1 (5 bases). The CDR3 has 14 amino acids. V was pared by 5 bases and J by 6 bases, with 14 bases between. Germline-derived CDR1 and CDR2 are SGHTA and FQGNSA. DNA for the CDR3: TGTGCCAGCAGCCCCTCGGACACGAGCAATGAGCAGTTCTTC. This gives the protein CASSPSDTSNEQFF.

V and J are TRBV18 and TRBJ2-2; possibly TRBD2 for D (6 bases). The CDR3 totals 16 residues. V shed 0 bases and J shed 3 bases, with 11 bases lying between them. CDR1 is KGHSH, CDR2 LQKENI, per germline. CDR3 DNA sequence: TGTGCCAGCTCACCACCCGGAGGGTTACACACCGGGGAGCTGTTTTTT. Its translation: CASSPPGGLHTGELFF.